One sample yielded the 5 T cell receptor beta chains listed below, sequenced in a study of T-cell reconstitution after alpha-beta-depleted transplantation in children. Construction of the TCRbeta library involved unique molecular identifiers. TCRdb passed the PCR reads through MiXCR, listing each CDR3 protein once. Of about 150,000 distinct CDR3 sequences in the sample, roughly 8.8% are singletons; the top ten hold 15% to 20%. Specimen: PBMCs, mostly from graft donor cells, collected 180 days after TCRalphabeta/CD19-depleted stem cell transplant. The receptors derive from a female patient aged 2-15 years who had a stem cell transplant for congenital amegakaryocytic thrombocytopenia, so the T cells may come from the graft donor.

This clonotype was seen many times. The chain has TRBV12-3 or TRBV12-4 and TRBJ2-7, with 9 nucleotides matching TRBD2. The length of the CDR3 is 13 residues. The trim removed 7 bases at V and 6 bases at J, leaving 7 bases unmatched. CDR3 sequence: CASNPAGGGEQYF. CDR3 nucleotide sequence: TGTGCCAGCAATCCAGCGGGAGGAGGCGAGCAGTACTTC.

The chain links TRBV18 to TRBJ2-2; 7 bases align to TRBD1. This CDR3 contains 14 residues. Germline CDR1 KGHSH, CDR2 LQKENI. Trimming removed 6 bases from V and 4 bases from J; junction bases left unmatched: 5. The CDR3 bases are TGTGCCAGCTCTACGACAGGGCTCACCGGGGAGCTGTTTTTT. It is translated as CASSTTGLTGELFF.

There are a few counts of this clonotype. The genes are TRBV3-1 and TRBJ2-7, with D unclear. CDR3 length: 13 residues. Trimming cost V 0 bases and J 8 bases, with 11 bases left between them. The germline gives CDR1 LGHDT, CDR2 YNNKEL (reference sequence). The CDR3: CASSQDLVSQQYF. The CDR3 DNA sequence: TGTGCCAGCAGCCAAGATCTAGTTAGTCAGCAGTACTTC.

Note on this clonotype: Being one base from a much bigger clone, this may be a read error. This sequence joins TRBV20-1 and TRBJ2-7; D uncertain. This CDR3 has 13 residues. From germline, CDR1 is DFQATT and CDR2 SNEGSKA (reference sequence). CDR3 amino acids: CGARMSGRLEQYF. CDR3 DNA sequence: TGCGGTGCTAGAATGTCTGGACGGCTCGAGCAGTACTTC.

The sample holds many counts of this clonotype. The chain couples TRBV12-3 or TRBV12-4 to TRBJ2-1; 16 bases line up with TRBD2. The length of the CDR3 is 20 residues. The J segment lost 5 bases and the V segment lost 0 bases, leaving 10 bases of the junction unmatched. CDR3 nucleotide sequence: TGTGCCAGCAGTTTAGCCCATAGGGGACTAGCGGGAGGGACTAACAATGAGCAGTTCTTC. Protein: CASSLAHRGLAGGTNNEQFF.